This TCR beta chain was found in a study of T-cell memory formation after mild COVID-19. Regarding the study as a whole: Mainly in CM and EM were contracting CD4+ clones; CD8+ were in EMRA. Among clones contracting day 15 to 85, CD4/CD8 was balanced, whereas later expanders leaned CD4+. Several responding clones turned up in pre-infection memory, indicating that cross-reactive memory may have taken part.

In its sample, this clonotype was seen many times. As yet, its antigen is unknown. TCRdb independently ran MiXCR on the 5' RACE reads; one entry per CDR3 protein. The repertoire consists of about 240,000 distinct CDR3 sequences, with approximately 9% occurring once and the leading ten covering 22%. The receptor comes from a man between 18 and 35 years old who had mild COVID-19 (a few samples of this study predate the infection). Cell type and time point are not known. Sequencing was performed on PBMCs or a T cell subset sorted from them (not recorded which).

CDR3 loop: CASSPFGDEQYF. The CDR3 nucleotides are TGTGCCAGCAGCCCCTTTGGGGACGAGCAGTACTTC. The chain recombines TRBV7-2 with TRBJ2-7; D gene unclear. The CDR3 sequence is 12 residues long. CDR1 SGHTA and CDR2 FQGNSA come from the germline V gene. Trimming left V 5 bases short and J 5 bases short, with 10 bases between.